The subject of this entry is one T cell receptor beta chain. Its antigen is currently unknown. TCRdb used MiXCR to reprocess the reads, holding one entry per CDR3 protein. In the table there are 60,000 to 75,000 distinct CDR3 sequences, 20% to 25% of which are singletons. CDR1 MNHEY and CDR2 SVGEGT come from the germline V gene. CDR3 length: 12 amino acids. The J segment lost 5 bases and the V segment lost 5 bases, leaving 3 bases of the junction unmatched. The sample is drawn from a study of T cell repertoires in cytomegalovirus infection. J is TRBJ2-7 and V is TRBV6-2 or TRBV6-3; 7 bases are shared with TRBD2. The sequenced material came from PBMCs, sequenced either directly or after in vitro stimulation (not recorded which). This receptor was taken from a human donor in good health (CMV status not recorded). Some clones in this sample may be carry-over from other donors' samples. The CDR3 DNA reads TGTGCCAGCAGTCGCCGGGGGGACGAGCAGTACTTC. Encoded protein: CASSRRGDEQYF.